This T cell receptor beta chain was found in a study of prognosis after radiotherapy for stage I lung cancer. Turning to the study itself: Patients received 3 to 5 SBRT fractions with a biologically effective dose of at least 100 Gy.

This clonotype was picked up many times. The antigen remains unidentified. Study outcomes and limitations: Unique TCR clone counts were lower following stereotactic body radiation therapy (median about 10,000 versus 6,900).

TCR beta CDR3 amplification from genomic DNA was performed by two-round multiplex PCR. Each TRBV and TRBJ gene had its own primer in the first PCR round. TCRdb reprocessed the multiplex PCR reads via MiXCR and lists one record per CDR3 protein. The data show 15,000 to 20,000 distinct CDR3 sequences, about 50% seen once. This clonotype was sampled from a donor aged 50 or older with non-small cell lung cancer. The sample consisted of PBMCs, taken before or after stereotactic body radiation therapy (not recorded which).

The CDR3 sequence: CASSPTSANTGELFF. The CDR3, as DNA: TGTGCCAGCAGCCCAACTAGCGCGAACACCGGGGAGCTGTTTTTT. The chain uses TRBV11-2 and TRBJ2-2; TRBD2 agrees at 7 bases. CDR3 length equals 15 residues. Germline CDR1 reads SGHAT; CDR2 reads FQNNGV. V shed 5 bases, J shed 0 bases, and the junction held 3 bases outside the gene matches.